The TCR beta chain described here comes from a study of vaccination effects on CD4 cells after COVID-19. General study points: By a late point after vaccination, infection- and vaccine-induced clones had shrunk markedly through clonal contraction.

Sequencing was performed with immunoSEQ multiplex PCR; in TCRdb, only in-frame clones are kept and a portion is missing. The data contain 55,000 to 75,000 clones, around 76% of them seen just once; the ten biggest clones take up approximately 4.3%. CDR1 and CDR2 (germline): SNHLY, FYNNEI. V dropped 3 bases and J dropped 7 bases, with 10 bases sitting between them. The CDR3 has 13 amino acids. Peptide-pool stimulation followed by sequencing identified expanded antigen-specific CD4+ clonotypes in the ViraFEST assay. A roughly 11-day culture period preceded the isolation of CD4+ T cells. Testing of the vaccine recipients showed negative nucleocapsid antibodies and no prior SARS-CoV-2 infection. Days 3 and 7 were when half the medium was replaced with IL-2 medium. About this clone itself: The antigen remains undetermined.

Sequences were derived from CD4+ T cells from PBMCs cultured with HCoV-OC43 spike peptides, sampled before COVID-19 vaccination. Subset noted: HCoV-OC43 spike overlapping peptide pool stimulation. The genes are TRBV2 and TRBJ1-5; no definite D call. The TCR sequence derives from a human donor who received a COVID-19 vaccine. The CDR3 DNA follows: TGTGCCAGCAGTGATGGGAAAGGGCAGCCCCAGCATTTT. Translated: CASSDGKGQPQHF.